This TCR beta chain stems from a study of blood T cell repertoires in COVID-19. Original analysis: The authors estimated nucleated cell counts from reference gene primer amplification. Profiled with immunoSEQ multiplex PCR; TCRdb holds only in-frame clones, not every one. Clonal size and the V and J genes are those of that table, whereas D and trimming came from the DNA. The sample carries roughly 140,000 clones, roughly 86% recorded once. The CDR3 loop spans 14 amino acids. Deletions cut 0 bases from V and 8 bases from J, with 11 bases between. Germline CDR1 reads LGHDT; CDR2 reads YNNKEL (reference sequence).

The origin of this receptor is a man between 65 and 85 years old with acute or convalescent COVID-19. The chain employs TRBV3-1 (or the pseudogene TRBV3-2) and TRBJ1-3; D ambiguous. Specimen: peripheral blood. This CDR3 is CASSQDGRVDTIYF. The CDR3 bases are TGTGCCAGCAGCCAAGATGGGCGCGTTGACACCATATATTTT.